What follows are 4 T cell receptor beta chains derived from one specimen sequenced in a study of cytomegalovirus exposure and HLA in healthy donors. The protocol was immunoSEQ multiplex PCR, while the TCRdb copy is restricted to in-frame clones and leaves out a portion. The sample contains 220,000 or so clones, about 89% of which appear only once. The sequencing sample was made of PBMCs. These receptors were collected from a young woman in good health and CMV-seronegative.

The J gene is TRBJ2-7, the V gene TRBV11-2; TRBD1 matches 10 bases. V was clipped by 7 bases and J by 4 bases; unmatched bases: 7. The germline CDR1 and CDR2 sequences are SGHAT and FQNNGV. This CDR3 has 14 amino acids. Here the CDR3 reads CASNPGTGAYEQYF. The CDR3 nucleotides are TGTGCCAGCAACCCCGGGACAGGGGCTTACGAGCAGTACTTC. The full variable domain, completed using reference TRBV11-2 and TRBJ2-7, is EAGVAQSPRYKIIEKRQSVAFWCNPISGHATLYWYQQILGQGPKLLIQFQNNGVVDDSQLPKDRFSAERLKGVDSTLKIQPAKLEDSAVYLCASNPGTGAYEQYFGPGTRLTVT.

The rearrangement links TRBV5-5 to TRBJ1-5; maybe TRBD1 (6 bases). The germline V and J ends were trimmed by 6 bases and 3 bases, with 22 bases remaining between them. The CDR3 runs 17 residues. Germline V lookup: CDR1 SGHKS, CDR2 YYEKEE (reference sequence). The CDR3 DNA reads as TGTGCCAGCACGCGGGGGGCCGAAACCATTAACAATCAGCCCCAGCATTTT. Residues: CASTRGAETINNQPQHF.

The V gene is TRBV29-1, the J gene TRBJ1-2, with 9 positions matching TRBD1. The CDR3 loop spans 16 amino acids. V was clipped by 3 bases and J by 5 bases; unmatched bases: 13. Germline lookup yields CDR1 SQVTM and CDR2 ANQGSEA. The CDR3, as DNA: TGCAGCGTTGACGGGTCAGGACAGGGGAGAGGGTATGGCTACACCTTC. Amino acids: CSVDGSGQGRGYGYTF.

The chain carries TRBV29-1 and TRBJ2-7; 12 bases are a match to TRBD2. There are 16 residues in the CDR3. Germline loops: CDR1 SQVTM, CDR2 ANQGSEA. With V trimmed by 6 bases and J by 2 bases, 11 bases remained unmatched. The CDR3 bases are TGCAGCGTGGGAGGACTAGCGGGACCGTCGGCCTACGAGCAGTACTTC. Amino acid sequence: CSVGGLAGPSAYEQYF.